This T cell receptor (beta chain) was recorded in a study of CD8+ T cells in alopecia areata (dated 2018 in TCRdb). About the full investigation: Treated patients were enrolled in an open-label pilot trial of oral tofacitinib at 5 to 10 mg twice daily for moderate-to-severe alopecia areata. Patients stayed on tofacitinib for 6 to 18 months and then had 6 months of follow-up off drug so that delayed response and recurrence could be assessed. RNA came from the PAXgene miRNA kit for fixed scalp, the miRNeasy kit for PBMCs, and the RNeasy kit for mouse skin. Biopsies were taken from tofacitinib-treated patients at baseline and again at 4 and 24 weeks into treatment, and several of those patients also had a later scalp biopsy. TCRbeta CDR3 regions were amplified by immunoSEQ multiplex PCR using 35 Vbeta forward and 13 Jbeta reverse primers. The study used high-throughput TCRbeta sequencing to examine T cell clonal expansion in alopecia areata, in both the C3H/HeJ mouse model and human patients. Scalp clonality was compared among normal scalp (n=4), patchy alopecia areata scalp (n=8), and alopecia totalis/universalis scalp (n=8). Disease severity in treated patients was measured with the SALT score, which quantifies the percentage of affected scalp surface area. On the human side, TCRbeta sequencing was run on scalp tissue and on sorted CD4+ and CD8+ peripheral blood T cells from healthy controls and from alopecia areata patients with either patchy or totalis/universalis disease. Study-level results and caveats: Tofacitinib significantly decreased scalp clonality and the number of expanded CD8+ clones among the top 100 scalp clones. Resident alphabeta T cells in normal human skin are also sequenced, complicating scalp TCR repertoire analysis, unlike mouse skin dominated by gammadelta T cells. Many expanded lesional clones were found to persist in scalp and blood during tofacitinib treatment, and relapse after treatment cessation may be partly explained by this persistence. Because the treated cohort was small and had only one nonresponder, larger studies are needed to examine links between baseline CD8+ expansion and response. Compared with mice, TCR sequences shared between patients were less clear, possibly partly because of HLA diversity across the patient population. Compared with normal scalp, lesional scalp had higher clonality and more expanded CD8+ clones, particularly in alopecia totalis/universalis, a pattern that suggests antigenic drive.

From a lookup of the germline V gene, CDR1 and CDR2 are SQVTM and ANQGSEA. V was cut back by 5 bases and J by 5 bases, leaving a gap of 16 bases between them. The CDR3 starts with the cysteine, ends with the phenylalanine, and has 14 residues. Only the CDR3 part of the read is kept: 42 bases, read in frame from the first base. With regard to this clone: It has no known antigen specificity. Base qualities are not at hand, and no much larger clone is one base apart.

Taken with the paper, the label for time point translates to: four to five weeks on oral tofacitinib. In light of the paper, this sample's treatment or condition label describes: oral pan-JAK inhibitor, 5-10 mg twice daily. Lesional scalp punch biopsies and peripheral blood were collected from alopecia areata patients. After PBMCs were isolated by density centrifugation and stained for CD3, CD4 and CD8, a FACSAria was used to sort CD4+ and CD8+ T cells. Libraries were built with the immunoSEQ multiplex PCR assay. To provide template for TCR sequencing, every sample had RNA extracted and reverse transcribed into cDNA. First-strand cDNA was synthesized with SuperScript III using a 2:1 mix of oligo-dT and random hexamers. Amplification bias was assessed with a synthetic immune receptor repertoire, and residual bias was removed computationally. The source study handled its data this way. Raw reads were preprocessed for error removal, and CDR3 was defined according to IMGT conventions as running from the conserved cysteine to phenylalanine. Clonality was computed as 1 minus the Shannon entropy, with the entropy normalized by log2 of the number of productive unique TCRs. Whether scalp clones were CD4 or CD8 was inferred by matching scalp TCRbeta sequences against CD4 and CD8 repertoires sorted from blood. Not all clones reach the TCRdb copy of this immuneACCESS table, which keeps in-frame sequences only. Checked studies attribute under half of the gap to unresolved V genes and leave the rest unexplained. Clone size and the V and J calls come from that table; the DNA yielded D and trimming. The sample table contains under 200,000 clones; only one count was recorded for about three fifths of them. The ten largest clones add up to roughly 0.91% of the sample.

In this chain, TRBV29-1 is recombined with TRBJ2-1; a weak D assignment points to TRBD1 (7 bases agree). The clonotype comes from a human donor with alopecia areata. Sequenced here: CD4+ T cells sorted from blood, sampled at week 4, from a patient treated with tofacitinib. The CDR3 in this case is CSVYGGQTDNEQFF. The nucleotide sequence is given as TGCAGCGTTTACGGGGGACAGACAGACAATGAGCAGTTCTTC.